The 28 T cell receptor beta chains below come from one sample, sequenced in a study of blood T cell repertoires in COVID-19. Only in-frame clones appear in the TCRdb table, and some are missing; sequencing was by immunoSEQ multiplex PCR. Of 87,000 or so clones listed, about 87% are singletons. Sequenced sample: peripheral blood. The receptors were sampled from a man aged 35 to 55 with acute or convalescent COVID-19.

This clone was observed a handful of times. V and J are TRBV7-2 and TRBJ1-2; weak D call: TRBD1 (6 bases). The germline V gene encodes CDR1 SGHTA and CDR2 FQGNSA. Trimming removed 2 bases from V and 4 bases from J, with 14 bases in between. CDR3 length: 15 amino acids. CDR3 loop: CASSLRGGQSYGYTF. CDR3 sequence (DNA): TGTGCCAGCAGCTTAAGAGGGGGACAAAGCTATGGCTACACCTTC. The full variable domain, its missing parts supplied by reference TRBV7-2 and TRBJ1-2, is GAGVSQSPSNKVTEKGKDVELRCDPISGHTALYWYRQSLGQGLEFLIYFQGNSAPDKSGLPSDRFSAERTGGSVSTLTIQRTQQEDSAVYLCASSLRGGQSYGYTFGSGTRLTVV.

The CDR3 DNA reads TGTGCCAGCAGTCCCCAAGCCGACAGTGAAGCTTTCTTT. Protein: CASSPQADSEAFF. The J gene is TRBJ1-1, the V gene TRBV12-3 or TRBV12-4, with a tentative D call TRBD1 (5 bases). CDR3 length: 13 residues. Trimming removed 5 bases at V and 7 bases at J, with 14 bases between.

The genes are TRBV27 and TRBJ2-3; D ambiguous. The CDR3 covers 15 residues. The germline CDR1 and CDR2 sequences are MNHEY and SMNVEV (reference sequence). The V and J ends lost 5 bases and 0 bases respectively, with 12 bases between them. The CDR3 protein is CASSLYPSSTDTQYF. The DNA of the CDR3 is TGTGCCAGCAGTCTCTATCCCTCCAGCACAGATACGCAGTATTTT.

The CDR3 region is CASSLVGGGVNTEAFF. The CDR3 DNA follows: TGCGCCAGCAGCTTGGTGGGGGGAGGAGTGAACACTGAAGCTTTCTTT. The J gene is TRBJ1-1, the V gene TRBV5-1; a weak D match, TRBD1 (5 bases). Germline V gene sequence: CDR1 SGHRS, CDR2 YFSETQ. This CDR3 is 16 amino acids long. The V gene lost 0 bases and the J gene lost 0 bases, with 12 bases spanning the gap.

CDR3: CASRAGLASNEQFF. CDR3 nucleotide sequence: TGTGCCAGCAGAGCGGGACTAGCTTCCAATGAGCAGTTCTTC. The V gene is TRBV13, the J gene TRBJ2-1, with 9 bases identical to TRBD2. The V segment lost 6 bases and the J segment 6 bases; nucleotides outside the gene matches: 6. Germline CDR1 and CDR2: PRHDT and FYEKMQ (reference sequence). This CDR3 region has 14 residues.

The chain carries TRBV29-1 and TRBJ2-5; weak D call: TRBD2 (7 bases). In germline, CDR1 is SQVTM, CDR2 ANQGSEA. The ends were cut back, 0 bases at V and 3 bases at J, with 8 bases in the middle. The CDR3 runs to 13 residues. The CDR3 loop reads CSVEEGGEETQYF. DNA of the CDR3: TGCAGCGTTGAAGAAGGGGGGGAAGAGACCCAGTACTTC.

The chain employs TRBV30 and TRBJ1-2, with 9 positions matching TRBD1. CDR1 and CDR2 (germline): GTSNPN, SVGIG (reference sequence). The ends lost 4 bases at V and 7 bases at J; junction bases unmatched: 7. This CDR3 spans 13 amino acids. The CDR3 spells CAWNGQGNAGYTF. CDR3 nucleotide sequence: TGTGCCTGGAACGGACAGGGGAATGCTGGCTACACCTTC.

The chain couples TRBV7-9 to TRBJ2-1; D possibly corresponds to TRBD1 (8 bases). The germline V gene encodes CDR1 SEHNR and CDR2 FQNEAQ (reference sequence). V lost 5 bases, J lost 8 bases, and 13 bases lay in between. This CDR3 has 13 amino acids. The CDR3 sequence: CASSPQGGDEQFF. For the CDR3, the DNA is TGTGCCAGCAGCCCACAGGGGGGGGATGAGCAGTTCTTC.

The genes are TRBV3-1 (or the pseudogene TRBV3-2) and TRBJ1-1; D is possibly TRBD1 (5 bases). The CDR3 is 14 residues long. Germline CDR1 LGHDT, CDR2 YNNKEL (reference sequence). Trimming took off 7 bases at V and 3 bases at J, with 15 bases between the two ends. CDR3 sequence (DNA): TGTGCCAGCACCCTGGGGGGTAAGGACACTGAAGCTTTCTTT. Translation gives CASTLGGKDTEAFF.

This clone occurred once. The chain carries TRBV5-1 and TRBJ1-2, with 9 bases fitting TRBD1. The V gene end was trimmed by 0 bases and the J gene end by 3 bases; junction bases not matched to a gene: 3. The germline V gene encodes CDR1 SGHRS and CDR2 YFSETQ. The CDR3 runs 15 residues. The DNA for the CDR3 is TGCGCCAGCAGCTTGGGGGACAGGGAGTACTATGGCTACACCTTC. Translating gives CASSLGDREYYGYTF.

The chain couples TRBV7-2 to TRBJ1-4; 7 positions agree with TRBD1. The V gene end was trimmed by 5 bases and the J gene end by 5 bases; junction bases not matched to a gene: 8. From germline, CDR1 is SGHTA and CDR2 FQGNSA. The CDR3 is made up of 15 amino acids. The CDR3 coding sequence is TGTGCCAGCAGCGTAGGACAGGTGGGGAATGAAAAACTGTTTTTT. This codes for CASSVGQVGNEKLFF.

This chain connects TRBV19 to TRBJ2-3; 16 nucleotides line up with TRBD2. The CDR3 is 21 amino acids. The germline CDR1 and CDR2 sequences are LNHDA and SQIVND (reference sequence). J gave up 0 bases and V 5 bases, and 14 bases lay outside the gene matches. In DNA, the CDR3 is TGTGCCAGTAGTCCACACCCCCCCGGGACTAGCGGGGGGGCAAGCACAGATACGCAGTATTTT. Translation: CASSPHPPGTSGGASTDTQYF.

This clone was seen a single time. The chain recombines TRBV19 with TRBJ2-7; TRBD2 matches at 12 bases. The CDR3 is 15 amino acids. The germline gives CDR1 LNHDA, CDR2 SQIVND (reference sequence). V shed 1 base, J shed 5 bases, and the junction held 3 bases outside the gene matches. CDR3 sequence reads: CASSIGLAGVNEQYF. The CDR3 region has the DNA TGTGCCAGTAGTATAGGACTAGCGGGAGTCAACGAGCAGTACTTC.

The rearrangement links TRBV5-6 to TRBJ2-4; D may be TRBD2 (5 bases). CDR1 and CDR2 (germline): SGHDT, YYEEEE. Trimming stripped 1 base from V and 8 bases from J, with 16 bases between. The CDR3 covers 15 residues. Here the CDR3 reads CASSLRLQSIYIQYF. The CDR3 nucleotides read TGTGCCAGCAGCTTGAGACTACAGAGCATTTACATTCAGTACTTC.

V usage is TRBV5-4 and J usage is TRBJ2-5; possible D gene TRBD2, 6 bases. The CDR3 is made up of 15 amino acids. V was clipped by 4 bases and J by 2 bases, with 15 bases between them. Germline V gene lookup returns CDR1 SGHNT and CDR2 YYREEE (reference sequence). CDR3 bases: TGTGCCAGCAGCCAATCGGGACTCTTACAAGAGACCCAGTACTTC. Translating it yields CASSQSGLLQETQYF. The variable domain in full, completed from reference TRBV5-4 and TRBJ2-5, reads ETGVTQSPTHLIKTRGQQVTLRCSSQSGHNTVSWYQQALGQGPQFIFQYYREEENGRGNFPPRFSGLQFPNYSSELNVNALELDDSALYLCASSQSGLLQETQYFGPGTRLLVL.

Only a few counts were recorded for this clone. The gene calls are TRBV29-1 and TRBJ2-4, with 10 bases fitting TRBD2. The germline gives CDR1 SQVTM, CDR2 ANQGSEA. This CDR3 spans 16 amino acids. Unmatched junction bases numbered 10, after V lost 7 bases and J lost 1 base. The DNA of the CDR3 is TGCAGCGGAAATATAGCGGGAGGATCGGCCAAAAACATTCAGTACTTC. Its protein is CSGNIAGGSAKNIQYF.

A single count supports this clone. The rearrangement uses TRBV6-2 or TRBV6-3 and TRBJ2-3; D gene uncertain. Trimming stripped 6 bases from V and 4 bases from J, with 14 bases between. Looked up from germline, CDR1 is MNHEY and CDR2 is SVGEGT. The CDR3 runs to 14 residues. DNA of the CDR3: TGTGCCAGCAGCTTCATCGGCGCGGCAGATACGCAGTATTTT. This codes for CASSFIGAADTQYF.

The chain combines TRBV21-1 with TRBJ1-4; TRBD1 is taken as the D call from the table, unchecked against the DNA. TRBV21-1 counts as a pseudogene. The CDR3 is 16 amino acids. The CDR3: CASSKAQGEEKEKLFF. The CDR3 DNA reads as TGTGCCAGCAGCAAAGCACAGGGAGAGGAGAAGGAAAAACTGTTTTTT.

The chain uses TRBV5-6 and TRBJ1-2; D not resolved. Germline V CDR1 and CDR2: SGHDT, YYEEEE. CDR3 length: 11 amino acids. Trimming removed 2 bases from V and 6 bases from J, with 5 bases in between. CDR3 DNA: TGTGCCAGCAGCTTCGGTCATGGCTACACCTTC. This codes for CASSFGHGYTF.

In its sample, this clone was seen once. The chain has TRBV11-2 and TRBJ2-7, with TRBD2 identical over 15 bases. Germline CDR1 SGHAT, CDR2 FQNNGV. The CDR3 runs to 18 residues. V trimming: 7 bases; J trimming: 2 bases; junction bases outside the gene matches: 12. Here the CDR3 DNA reads TGTGCCAGCACCATCCTCGGACTAGCGGGAGGGCCGGCCTACGAGCAGTACTTC. The encoded protein is CASTILGLAGGPAYEQYF. The full variable domain, completed using reference TRBV11-2 and TRBJ2-7, is EAGVAQSPRYKIIEKRQSVAFWCNPISGHATLYWYQQILGQGPKLLIQFQNNGVVDDSQLPKDRFSAERLKGVDSTLKIQPAKLEDSAVYLCASTILGLAGGPAYEQYFGPGTRLTVT.

The chain uses TRBV7-2 and TRBJ1-3, with TRBD1 matching over 7 bases. The CDR3 extends over 14 amino acids. The V and J ends lost 5 bases and 3 bases, in that order; junction bases with no gene match: 4. Germline CDR1 SGHTA, CDR2 FQGNSA. This chain's CDR3 is CASSPGTVGNTIYF. In DNA, the CDR3 is TGTGCCAGCAGCCCAGGGACAGTTGGAAACACCATATATTTT.

This clone was observed a single time. The gene calls are TRBV6-5 and TRBJ2-3; TRBD2 agrees at 7 bases. CDR1 is MNHEY, CDR2 SVGAGI, per germline. The trim removed 0 bases at V and 8 bases at J, leaving 8 bases unmatched. The CDR3 runs 15 residues. As DNA, the CDR3 is TGTGCCAGCAGTTACTCCGGGGGGTATCTGGGTACGCAGTATTTT. This encodes CASSYSGGYLGTQYF.

The chain couples TRBV18 to TRBJ1-4; no reliable D call. Germline CDR1 and CDR2: KGHSH and LQKENI. Trimming shortened V by 2 bases and J by 1 base, and 11 bases separated the two germline ends. This CDR3 region has 16 residues. CDR3 bases: TGTGCCAGCTCACCAGAGCGCGGTGGAACTAATGAAAAACTGTTTTTT. It encodes CASSPERGGTNEKLFF.

The V and J genes are TRBV5-6 and TRBJ2-1; 12 bases fit TRBD2. The CDR3 spans 16 residues. The J segment lost 4 bases and the V segment lost 4 bases, leaving 6 bases of the junction unmatched. CDR1 and CDR2 (germline): SGHDT, YYEEEE. The CDR3 nucleotides read TGTGCCAGCAGCCCCGGACTAGCGGGGACATACAATGAGCAGTTCTTC. Protein product: CASSPGLAGTYNEQFF.

On this clone: At the DNA level, this CDR3 is encoded by other sequences in the same sample as well. The J gene is TRBJ2-2, the V gene TRBV30; 13 bases are shared with TRBD2. This CDR3 has 16 amino acids. Trimming removed 3 bases from V and 1 base from J; junction bases left unmatched: 2. Germline lookup yields CDR1 GTSNPN and CDR2 SVGIG (reference sequence). CDR3 residues: CAWSRTSGRNTGELFF. The CDR3, as DNA: TGTGCCTGGAGCCGGACTAGCGGGAGGAACACCGGGGAGCTGTTTTTT.

This rearrangement joins TRBV11-2 to TRBJ1-1, with 10 positions matching TRBD1. Per the germline V gene, CDR1 is SGHAT and CDR2 is FQNNGV. This CDR3 has 13 amino acids. V trimming: 5 bases; J trimming: 10 bases; junction bases outside the gene matches: 7. CDR3 nucleotide sequence: TGTGCCAGCAGCGTCAGACAGGGGGCAGGAGCTTTCTTT. Amino acid sequence: CASSVRQGAGAFF.

The chain recombines TRBV5-4 with TRBJ2-2; 10 nucleotides line up with TRBD2. The J segment lost 0 bases and the V segment lost 3 bases, leaving 2 bases of the junction unmatched. Per the germline V gene, CDR1 is SGHNT and CDR2 is YYREEE (reference sequence). The CDR3 consists of 16 residues. The CDR3 protein is CASSSGTSANTGELFF. CDR3 DNA sequence: TGTGCCAGCAGCTCGGGGACTAGCGCGAACACCGGGGAGCTGTTTTTT.

The chain links TRBV5-1 to TRBJ2-2, with unresolved D. Trimming shortened V by 0 bases and J by 4 bases, and 4 bases separated the two germline ends. Germline values: CDR1 SGHRS, CDR2 YFSETQ. This CDR3 is 13 amino acids long. CDR3 nucleotides: TGCGCCAGCAGCTTGGACAGCACCGGGGAGCTGTTTTTT. Translated, it gives CASSLDSTGELFF.